This TCR beta chain is drawn from a study of quantifying T cell responses using KT2 cells. Study as a whole: TCR alpha and beta constant-region primers primed reverse transcription of RNA. Study-wide results and caveats: KT2 clone alpha and beta sequence counts scaled linearly with input KT2 cell number. Very high KT2 spike-in numbers caused saturation in KT2 sequence detection.

Only a few counts were recorded for this clonotype. Its antigen is undetermined. Unfractionated PBMC were spiked with known numbers of KT2 clone cells. Each cDNA got a UMI-containing oligo ligated at its 3' end. An equimolar mix of RC1.1 and RC1.2 primed the beta chain across TRBC1 and TRBC2. TCRdb re-called the UMI-ligation and nested PCR reads through MiXCR, storing one row per CDR3 protein. The table shows tens of thousands of distinct CDR3 sequences, with 9% to 15% occurring only once. V lost 5 bases and J 7 bases, leaving 14 bases between the germline ends. This CDR3 comprises 13 residues. Germline-derived CDR1 and CDR2 are SGHTA and FQGNSA.

Material for sequencing was PBMCs spiked with cells of the T cell clone KT2. The V and J genes are TRBV7-2 and TRBJ2-5, with D possibly matching TRBD2 (5 bases). The sequence derives from a human donor. The CDR3 spells CASSPEDGRTQYF. The DNA for the CDR3 is TGTGCCAGCAGCCCGGAGGATGGGAGGACCCAGTACTTC.